The present T cell receptor (beta chain) was sequenced within a study of cytomegalovirus exposure and HLA in healthy donors (dated by TCRdb to about 2017). For context, the study as a whole: According to an earlier analysis of 587 of the donors, 150 million to 200 million T cells yielded 90 million to 140 million unique TCR beta sequences and around 280 Gb of sequence data. The aim of the study was to test whether cataloging public T cell receptors could identify signatures of past pathogen exposure. About 5 DR-DQ haplotypes were handled as single units for association and clustering, since linkage in the cohort was strong. The genetic ancestry cluster associated with self-reported Caucasian donors included 81% of the roughly 400 genotyped donors. The later analysis used no new phenotypic data to find candidate immune exposures, relying instead on TCR beta sequences and their occurrence across donors. On average, approximately 250,000 unique TCR beta nucleotide sequences were sequenced per donor among some 430 genotyped donors of the cohort, with around 19% of those sequences being non-productive. An earlier analysis of several hundred of the donors used high-throughput TCR beta sequencing to judge whether each TCR beta V gene segment behaved as functional or pseudogenic. All discovery cohort repertoires had been generated using a single sequencing platform. Typing coverage differed by locus: A, B, C, DRB1 and DQB1 were typed in roughly 620-630 donors, DQA1 in about 500, DPA1 in 600 to 610, and DPB1 in 472. An early release covering around 630 HLA-typed donors comprised roughly 300 gigabases of sequencing data and some 79 million unique TCR sequences. To study patterns of TCR occurrence, a later analysis re-analyzed previously published TCR beta repertoires from several hundred donors and added high-resolution HLA genotyping. Using immunosequencing, the study profiled T cell repertoires from about 620 subjects and related those repertoires to cytomegalovirus serostatus. Along with the approximately 600-subject first cohort, a separate validation cohort of over a hundred different subjects was used. Genome-wide SNP genotypes for about 65% of the roughly 670 donors were used in a later genetic analysis, which treated that subset as a discovery cohort. To predict cytomegalovirus infection status, the study combined high-throughput TCR immunosequencing, statistical association of individual TCRs with disease status, and machine learning. Class I and class II HLA loci were covered by the typing at four-digit resolution. Alongside the repertoire data, information on donor age, sex, ethnicity and CMV serostatus was compiled.

The library was produced with the immunoSEQ multiplex PCR assay. For the multiplex PCR, a mixture combining 60 forward primers for TCR Vbeta segments and 13 reverse primers for TCR Jbeta segments was used. The CDR3 region of rearranged TCR beta genes was amplified from genomic DNA by a multiplex PCR assay. On the Illumina HiSeq System, the amplified TCR beta libraries were sequenced as 87-base-pair reads. For the original study's pipeline: A later analysis tallied tens of millions of unique TCR beta chains across the 700 or so repertoires, and roughly 11 million of those chains were shared by two or more donors. Raw reads were error-corrected and collapsed into unique sequences by a nearest-neighbor algorithm in which closely related sequences were merged to remove PCR and sequencing errors. Alignment of CDR3 sequences to IMGT reference sequences was used to assign V, D and J gene segments. For a sequence to be retained, at least a six-nucleotide match to both a V gene segment and a J gene segment was required. Rearrangements were classified as productive when the CDR3 lacked stop codons and remained in frame with V and J, and all other rearrangements were classified as non-productive. Following IMGT convention, CDR3 was defined as the stretch from the second conserved V-encoded cysteine up to the conserved J-encoded phenylalanine. The earlier analysis of 587 of the donors excluded any sequence lacking an unambiguous match to a single V gene segment. An earlier analysis of a few hundred of the donors classified V segments as functional when productive rearrangements were above 56.7% and as segregating when the standard deviation between donors was above 5%. To diagnose cytomegalovirus status from the catalog of TCR beta chain sequences, a statistical classification framework was built. In a later analysis, TCR nucleotide sequences were compared against IMGT/GENE-DB human TR gene sequences so that V and J genes could be assigned. The TCRdist pipeline was used in a later analysis to assign CDR3 sequences and most-parsimonious VDJ recombination scenarios. A later analysis defined each TCR beta chain by its CDR3 amino acid sequence plus V-gene family, and excluded reads lacking a unique V-gene family. A later analysis removed roughly 590 highly shared, low-generation-probability nucleotide sequences to deal with suspected cross-contamination and a sequencing artifact. For each public chain, a later analysis derived a clonal expansion index from normalized ranks of inferred template counts within each repertoire. In a later analysis, generation probabilities were computed using a VDJ recombination model fitted to out-of-frame rearrangements, and the results were checked against IGoR. In a later analysis, hypergeometric tests were used to score TCR-TCR, TCR-HLA and TCR-CMV co-occurrence, with a repertoire-size bias correction applied to TCR pairs. In a later analysis, false discovery rates were estimated by permuting HLA or CMV assignments 20 times. In a later analysis, co-occurring TCRs were grouped using DBSCAN, and TCRdist sequence similarity was added for clustering within HLA-allele-positive subsets. Co-occurrence clustering excluded repertoires with fewer than 30,000 or more than 120,000 public chains, plus five with anomalous nucleotide sharing. TCRdb re-hosts the immuneACCESS table, in-frame sequences only. Its copies lack some clones; in the studies checked, an unresolved V gene accounts for under half of them, and the cause for the rest is not known. Clone size and the V and J calls come from that table; the DNA yielded D and trimming. The sample data list 130,000 or so clones, and around 80% of these were observed just once. Of the sample, about 3.2% is held by the ten largest clones.

From the cysteine up to the phenylalanine, the CDR3 has a length of 16 residues. The DNA shown is the 48-base CDR3, in frame from base 1. The trim is 7 bases for V and 0 bases for J, with a gap of 16 bases between the germline ends. The germline V gene sets CDR1 to SGHTA and CDR2 to FQGNSA. The cohort was made up of around 720 healthy bone marrow donors. All cohort members were sampled while nominally healthy, although unrecorded immune exposures were likely present. The donor was CMV seropositive and was included in the group of 289 seropositive cohort members. Each donor provided a peripheral blood sample, and peripheral blood mononuclear cells were used for TCR beta sequencing. The Qiagen DNeasy Blood Extraction Kit was used to extract genomic DNA from the blood cell samples. This clone has a handful of counts. This clone's antigen is unknown. No base quality information exists; no much larger clone differs at one position.

Overall study results and their limits: A further reported finding was that TCR beta sequences accurately predicted the HLA-A and HLA-B alleles for most subjects in the first cohort. Three of the identified cytomegalovirus-associated TCR beta chains were confirmed in vitro to be specific for cytomegalovirus antigens. V-gene and J-gene trimming of TCR beta chains was associated with a missense DCLRE1C variant in a later genetic analysis, and the association was replicated in an independent cohort. In a later analysis, several top co-occurrence clusters were reported to appear linked to parvovirus B19, influenza, CMV and Epstein-Barr virus. Roughly uniform sequencing depth across donors was assumed in presence/absence analyses, although this assumption may not hold. Because some donors lacked HLA typing at each locus, the association tests relied only on the typed subset. A later analysis associated 17,000 or so TCR beta sequences with specific HLA alleles at a false discovery rate of 0.05. In both the original and validation cohorts, the classifier was reported to diagnose cytomegalovirus status with high specificity and sensitivity. This cohort had only TCR beta chains sequenced, and the lack of alpha or paired-chain data limited which features could be detected. Most TCR sequences were seen in very few donors, while some public TCRs were found in many individuals. The authors suggested that the approach could potentially be extended to other disease states and immunological phenotypes. A cluster of highly shared sequence variants was judged likely to be a technical artifact of the sequencing pipeline. In a later analysis, most CMV-associated TCR beta chains were found to appear HLA-restricted, with HLA associations seemingly driven largely by CMV exposure. The 87-base-pair reads could not distinguish some IMGT-functional V segments, including TRBV6-2 and TRBV6-3, so those segments were excluded. The study gave a list of 150 to 200 TCR beta chains associated with cytomegalovirus. When HLA alleles, especially DR and DQ, strongly co-occurred, TCR associations were difficult to assign to individual alleles. A later genetic analysis reported fewer N-insertions in productive TCRs among donors in an Asian-associated ancestry cluster than the roughly 620-donor mean. Because counts were too low, about 17 rarely observed V segments, including chromosome 9 orphons, were excluded from the earlier analysis of some 540 of the donors. According to a later analysis, TCR association rates differed among HLA loci, with DRB1 alleles showing the most associated TCRs and HLA-C alleles showing the fewest. In a later analysis, HLA-associated TCR beta chains showed more clonal expansion and lower generation probabilities than non-associated chains that were equally common. CMV serostatus was the only immune exposure information available for the cohort. An earlier analysis of some 560 of the donors showed that most TCR beta V segments appeared in productive rearrangements either about 87% or about 30% of the time, which broadly matched IMGT annotations. Linkage disequilibrium might explain the correlated functional status among segregating V segments, but an unknown experimental factor could not be ruled out.

The chain is assembled from TRBV7-2 and TRBJ2-4, with an unclear D gene assignment. Material for sequencing was PBMCs. The sequence came from a man in his late teens or twenties in good health and CMV-seropositive. The CDR3 has the sequence CASTPSRSLAKNIQYF. Here is the DNA: TGTGCCAGCACCCCTTCGAGGAGTCTAGCCAAAAACATTCAGTACTTC.